This TCR beta chain was sequenced for a study of T cell repertoires in cytomegalovirus infection. For the study at large: Both CMV infection and a matching HLA type were indicated by public TCR beta signatures. Study-wide results and caveats: The ex vivo response showed dominance by HLA-C-restricted CMV-specific TCR beta clonotypes. Summed frequency of public TCR beta families distinguished CMV carriers with the relevant HLA.

The V gene's germline CDR1 is LGHNT and CDR2 FRNRAP. V dropped 1 base and J dropped 1 base, with 9 bases sitting between them. The CDR3 runs to 15 residues. This clonotype has more than one count but fewer than ten. Its target is unknown. TCRdb reprocessed the reads via MiXCR and lists one record per CDR3 protein. Of around 800,000 distinct CDR3 sequences detected, approximately 30% appear once; the ten largest clones hold 9.5% to 15%. This TCR was sampled from a human donor in good health (CMV status not recorded). Some clones in this sample may be carry-over from other donors' samples. The J gene is TRBJ2-3, the V gene TRBV12-5; perhaps D is TRBD1 or TRBD2 (5 bases each). The starting material was cultured CD8+ T cells from PBMCs, obtained from culture after CMV antigen stimulation. The CDR3 is CASGLAGARTDTQYF. The CDR3 region has the DNA TGTGCTAGTGGTTTGGCCGGGGCCCGCACAGATACGCAGTATTTT.